This entry lists 28 T cell receptor beta chains sequenced from one sample in a study of blood T cell repertoires in COVID-19. Produced via immunoSEQ multiplex PCR; TCRdb's table is partial and in-frame only. Of fewer than 85,000 clones in the sample, about 76% were seen once. Specimen: peripheral blood. These receptors all stem from a woman older than 75 with active or convalescent COVID-19.

The CDR3 is CASSLAGQPDTEAFF. In DNA form, the CDR3 reads TGCGCCAGCAGCTTGGCCGGACAGCCTGACACTGAAGCTTTCTTT. V usage is TRBV5-1 and J usage is TRBJ1-1; weak D call: TRBD1 (6 bases). There are 15 residues in the CDR3. With 0 bases removed from V and 3 bases from J, the gap between germline ends came to 12 bases. Germline loops: CDR1 SGHRS, CDR2 YFSETQ.

This clone was observed a single time. The rearrangement links TRBV9 to TRBJ2-2, with 10 bases matching TRBD2. The CDR3 is 15 residues long. Germline CDR1 and CDR2: SGDLS and YYNGEE. V gave up 6 bases and J gave up 1 base; unmatched junction bases: 3. The CDR3 reads CASTLAGGNTGELFF. Written as DNA, the CDR3 is TGTGCCAGCACCTTAGCGGGGGGGAACACCGGGGAGCTGTTTTTT.

Here the CDR3 DNA reads TGTGCCAGCAGTCCCCGGACAGAAGCTTTCTTT. It translates to CASSPRTEAFF. The chain is built from TRBV6-2 or TRBV6-3 and TRBJ1-1; possibly TRBD1 for D (5 bases). The CDR3 contains 11 residues. Trimming removed 5 bases from V and 8 bases from J, with 9 bases in between. Germline V CDR1 and CDR2: MNHEY, SVGEGT.

This clone was seen a few times. This sequence joins TRBV10-3 and TRBJ2-1, with TRBD2 matching over 7 bases. Germline V gene sequence: CDR1 ENHRY, CDR2 SYGVKD. CDR3 size: 11 residues. The CDR3 sequence is CAGGTLDEQFF. CDR3 coding DNA: TGTGCGGGGGGGACGTTGGATGAGCAGTTCTTC.

V gene TRBV6-2 or TRBV6-3 combines with J gene TRBJ2-7; TRBD1 is a possible D gene (6 bases). The V end lost 4 bases, the J end lost 3 bases, and 13 bases lay between the germline ends. CDR1 is MNHEY, CDR2 SVGEGT, per germline. The CDR3 spans 14 residues. The CDR3 sequence: CASSFTGKVYEQYF. CDR3 sequence (DNA): TGTGCCAGCAGTTTTACAGGGAAGGTCTACGAGCAGTACTTC.

The table lists this clone with many counts. The CDR3 region is CASSQRRLAGGVSYNEQFF. The CDR3 nucleotides read TGTGCCAGCAGCCAACGGCGACTAGCGGGGGGGGTTTCCTACAATGAGCAGTTCTTC. The rearrangement links TRBV7-8 to TRBJ2-1; 14 bases map to TRBD2. Trimming removed 5 bases from V and 1 base from J; junction bases left unmatched: 10. Germline V CDR1 and CDR2: SGHVS, FQNEAQ. The CDR3 length is 19 residues.

The genes are TRBV24-1 and TRBJ2-3, with 7 bases identical to TRBD1. This CDR3 spans 15 amino acids. The trim removed 3 bases at V and 3 bases at J, leaving 5 bases unmatched. Germline lookup yields CDR1 KGHDR and CDR2 SFDVKD. The CDR3 region has the DNA TGTGCCACCAGTGATCGAGGCAGGGGGACAGATACGCAGTATTTT. This gives the protein CATSDRGRGTDTQYF.

This clone showed up just a few times. The chain carries TRBV4-3 and TRBJ1-6; 9 bases align to TRBD1. Germline lookup yields CDR1 LGHNA and CDR2 YSLEER. With V trimmed by 2 bases and J by 9 bases, 5 bases remained unmatched. The CDR3 has 15 residues. CDR3 DNA sequence: TGCGCCAGCAGCCAAACGGGACAGGGTGGTTCACCCCTCCACTTT. Residues: CASSQTGQGGSPLHF.

This clone was picked up a small number of times. The chain couples TRBV20-1 to TRBJ1-4; 8 bases fit TRBD1. Germline CDR1 DFQATT, CDR2 SNEGSKA (reference sequence). This CDR3 is 15 amino acids long. V shed 3 bases, J shed 7 bases, and the junction held 10 bases outside the gene matches. CDR3 region: CSASADRDRSEKLFF. CDR3 coding DNA: TGCAGTGCTAGTGCGGACAGGGATAGAAGTGAAAAACTGTTTTTT.

The J gene is TRBJ2-1, the V gene TRBV5-1, with D uncertain. Germline values: CDR1 SGHRS, CDR2 YFSETQ. This CDR3 has 14 residues. V was cut by 0 bases and J by 8 bases, with 12 bases left in between. The CDR3 sequence is CASSLEVRLDEQFF. The CDR3 DNA reads TGCGCCAGCAGCTTGGAGGTCAGGTTGGATGAGCAGTTCTTC.

This clone showed up just a few times. V and J are TRBV4-3 and TRBJ1-4; 10 bases match TRBD1. This CDR3 has 15 amino acids. The junction had 2 bases not matched to a gene; V was cut back by 0 bases and J by 7 bases. The germline V gene encodes CDR1 LGHNA and CDR2 YSLEER. CDR3 loop: CASSQDGQGGEKLFF. As DNA, the CDR3 is TGCGCCAGCAGCCAAGACGGACAGGGGGGTGAAAAACTGTTTTTT.

The chain recombines TRBV19 with TRBJ1-1; D remains unclear. From germline, CDR1 is LNHDA and CDR2 SQIVND (reference sequence). V lost 0 bases and J 2 bases, leaving 13 bases between the germline ends. This CDR3 comprises 16 residues. CDR3 bases: TGTGCCAGTAGTATAGATGAACAGACGAGCAACACTGAAGCTTTCTTT. It is translated as CASSIDEQTSNTEAFF.

The V call is TRBV12-3 or TRBV12-4, the J call TRBJ2-1; 7 nucleotides align to TRBD2. Trimming took 3 bases from V and 7 from J; bases not matched to a gene: 0. The CDR3 contains 12 residues. The CDR3 nucleotides read TGTGCCAGCAGTTTGGGAGGGAATGAGCAGTTCTTC. As protein: CASSLGGNEQFF.

V gene TRBV19 combines with J gene TRBJ1-5, with D uncertain. Germline CDR1 is LNHDA and CDR2 is SQIVND (reference sequence). CDR3 length: 15 amino acids. The V end lost 3 bases, the J end lost 5 bases, and 14 bases lay between the germline ends. The CDR3 DNA follows: TGTGCCAGTAGTATTTCCCGCGGGTTTTATCAGCCCCAGCATTTT. Translation: CASSISRGFYQPQHF.

The J gene is TRBJ1-3, the V gene TRBV3-1 (or the pseudogene TRBV3-2); tentative D call: TRBD1 (5 bases). The CDR3 is 15 amino acids. The germline CDR1 and CDR2 sequences are LGHDT and YNNKEL (reference sequence). Trimming stripped 4 bases from V and 0 bases from J, with 10 bases between. CDR3: CASSLDSHSGNTIYF. The CDR3 nucleotides are TGTGCCAGCAGCCTTGACAGCCACTCTGGAAACACCATATATTTT.

The rearrangement joins TRBV5-6 to TRBJ2-6; the match to TRBD1 covers 8 bases. The CDR3 extends over 18 amino acids. After removal of 1 base from V and 3 bases from J, the junction contained 9 bases not matched to a gene. Germline V gene lookup returns CDR1 SGHDT and CDR2 YYEEEE. The CDR3 reads CASSLLFQGALGANVLTF. CDR3 DNA sequence: TGTGCCAGCAGCTTGTTATTCCAGGGGGCGCTTGGGGCCAACGTCCTGACTTTC.

This chain uses TRBV19 with TRBJ2-3; TRBD1 is a possible D gene (5 bases). The CDR3 length is 16 residues. Germline lookup yields CDR1 LNHDA and CDR2 SQIVND (reference sequence). The V end was cut by 4 bases, the J end by 2 bases, with 16 bases between. This chain's CDR3 is CASSTLQGRLTDTQYF. The CDR3 DNA reads as TGTGCCAGTAGTACCTTGCAGGGAAGACTCACAGATACGCAGTATTTT.

CDR3 sequence: CASSFQRGTDTQYF. The CDR3 DNA reads TGTGCCAGCAGCTTCCAGCGGGGGACAGATACGCAGTATTTT. The chain couples TRBV7-2 to TRBJ2-3, with TRBD2 identical over 8 bases. This CDR3 has 14 residues. Germline lookup yields CDR1 SGHTA and CDR2 FQGNSA. J lost 3 bases, V lost 3 bases, and 2 bases had no gene match. Based on the CDR3 plus reference TRBV7-2 and TRBJ2-3, the full variable domain is GAGVSQSPSNKVTEKGKDVELRCDPISGHTALYWYRQSLGQGLEFLIYFQGNSAPDKSGLPSDRFSAERTGGSVSTLTIQRTQQEDSAVYLCASSFQRGTDTQYFGPGTRLTVL.

The chain carries TRBV29-1 and TRBJ1-1; 9 bases are shared with TRBD1. The CDR3 extends over 15 amino acids. The V gene end was trimmed by 7 bases and the J gene end by 1 base; junction bases not matched to a gene: 10. Looked up from germline, CDR1 is SQVTM and CDR2 is ANQGSEA. CDR3 DNA: TGCAGCGCCATAGGGGGGACAGGGAGGAACACTGAAGCTTTCTTT. Translated, it gives CSAIGGTGRNTEAFF.

V usage is TRBV11-1 and J usage is TRBJ2-1; D is perhaps TRBD2 (5 bases). The V and J ends lost 6 bases and 2 bases respectively, with 14 bases between them. The CDR3 totals 15 residues. Germline CDR1 SGHAT, CDR2 FQDESV (reference sequence). CDR3 protein: CASRVRGDPYNEQFF. DNA of the CDR3: TGTGCCAGCAGAGTCCGGGGTGATCCCTACAATGAGCAGTTCTTC.

This rearrangement joins TRBV3-1 (or the pseudogene TRBV3-2) to TRBJ2-7; 8 bases line up with TRBD1. The CDR3 totals 13 residues. Germline CDR1 reads LGHDT; CDR2 reads YNNKEL (reference sequence). J was trimmed by 6 bases and V by 4 bases; bases with no gene match: 5. In DNA form, the CDR3 reads TGTGCCAGCAGCCCCCCCGGACAGGGCGAGCAGTACTTC. Translating it yields CASSPPGQGEQYF.

V is TRBV24-1 and J is TRBJ2-2; 7 positions match TRBD1. Germline loops: CDR1 KGHDR, CDR2 SFDVKD. This CDR3 spans 16 amino acids. The junction had 10 bases not matched to a gene; V was cut back by 4 bases and J by 6 bases. CDR3 loop: CATSESDRVKPGELFF. CDR3 nucleotide sequence: TGTGCCACCAGTGAATCCGACAGGGTTAAACCCGGGGAGCTGTTTTTT.

CDR3 in DNA: TGTGCCAGCAGACCCCAGGGGGCCCCTAATGAAAAACTGTTTTTT. Protein: CASRPQGAPNEKLFF. The chain links TRBV6-5 to TRBJ1-4; TRBD1 aligns across 8 bases. V lost 6 bases and J lost 3; bases outside the gene matches: 6. The germline CDR1 and CDR2 sequences are MNHEY and SVGAGI. The CDR3 totals 15 residues.

The chain combines TRBV29-1 with TRBJ2-1; D may be TRBD2 (5 bases). V shed 4 bases and J shed 4 bases, with 14 bases lying between them. CDR3 length equals 14 residues. Germline V CDR1 and CDR2: SQVTM, ANQGSEA. CDR3 nucleotides: TGCAGCGTTGGTGGAGGTGGAGCGTACAATGAGCAGTTCTTC. Protein product: CSVGGGGAYNEQFF.

The chain has TRBV11-2 and TRBJ2-1, with TRBD2 matching over 7 bases. V lost 4 bases and J lost 10; bases outside the gene matches: 1. This CDR3 contains 11 residues. Germline assignment: CDR1 SGHAT and CDR2 FQNNGV. CDR3 in DNA: TGTGCCAGCAGCTCCGGGGGGGAGCAGTTCTTC. This encodes CASSSGGEQFF.

V usage is TRBV4-2 and J usage is TRBJ2-1; 8 bases map to TRBD2. Germline CDR1 is LGHNA and CDR2 is YNFKEQ. CDR3 length equals 15 residues. J gave up 9 bases and V 1 base, and 8 bases lay outside the gene matches. The CDR3 coding sequence is TGTGCCAGCAGCCAAGCGACGGGGGGGCCCCCTGAGCAGTTCTTC. It encodes CASSQATGGPPEQFF.

V gene TRBV7-3 combines with J gene TRBJ2-2; 7 positions match TRBD1. The ends lost 5 bases at V and 7 bases at J; junction bases unmatched: 10. The germline V gene has CDR1 SGHTA and CDR2 FQGTGA. The CDR3 runs to 15 residues. CDR3 coding DNA: TGTGCCAGCAGCCCCTGGACAGGACGGGGCGGGGAGCTGTTTTTT. Translated, it gives CASSPWTGRGGELFF.

The chain carries TRBV7-9 and TRBJ1-1; 7 bases match TRBD1. The length of the CDR3 is 13 residues. Germline V gene lookup returns CDR1 SEHNR and CDR2 FQNEAQ (reference sequence). With V trimmed by 5 bases and J by 4 bases, 4 bases remained unmatched. The CDR3 here is CASSTTGATEAFF. CDR3 sequence (DNA): TGTGCCAGCAGCACTACAGGGGCCACTGAAGCTTTCTTT.